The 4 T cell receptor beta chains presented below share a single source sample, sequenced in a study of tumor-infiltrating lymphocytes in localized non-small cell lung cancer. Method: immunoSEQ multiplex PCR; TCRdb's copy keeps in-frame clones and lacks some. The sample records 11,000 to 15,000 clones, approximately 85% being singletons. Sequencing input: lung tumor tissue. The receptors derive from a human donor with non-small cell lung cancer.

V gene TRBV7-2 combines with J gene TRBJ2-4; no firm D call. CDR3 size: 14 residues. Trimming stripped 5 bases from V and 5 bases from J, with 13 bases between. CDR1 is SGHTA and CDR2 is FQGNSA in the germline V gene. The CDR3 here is CASSLPMGQNIQYF. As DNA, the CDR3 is TGTGCCAGCAGCCTACCCATGGGCCAAAACATTCAGTACTTC. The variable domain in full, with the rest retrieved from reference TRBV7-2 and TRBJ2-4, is GAGVSQSPSNKVTEKGKDVELRCDPISGHTALYWYRQSLGQGLEFLIYFQGNSAPDKSGLPSDRFSAERTGGSVSTLTIQRTQQEDSAVYLCASSLPMGQNIQYFGAGTRLSVL.

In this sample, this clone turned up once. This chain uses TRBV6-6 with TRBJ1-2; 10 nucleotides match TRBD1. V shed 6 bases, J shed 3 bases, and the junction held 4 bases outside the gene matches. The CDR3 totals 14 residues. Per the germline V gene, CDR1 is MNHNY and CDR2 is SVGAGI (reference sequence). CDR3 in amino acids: CASRPGQGYYGYTF. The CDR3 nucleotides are TGTGCCAGCAGACCGGGACAGGGGTACTATGGCTACACCTTC.

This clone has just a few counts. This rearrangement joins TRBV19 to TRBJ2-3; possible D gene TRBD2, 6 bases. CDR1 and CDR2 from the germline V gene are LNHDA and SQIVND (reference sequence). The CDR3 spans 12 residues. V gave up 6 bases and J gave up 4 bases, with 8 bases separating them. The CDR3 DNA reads TGTGCCAGTAGGACGGGGGCAGATACGCAGTATTTT. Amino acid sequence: CASRTGADTQYF.

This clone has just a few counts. The CDR3 nucleotides are TGTGCCTGGAGTTCGAACAGGGGGGAGTCGCAGTATTTT. Its protein is CAWSSNRGESQYF. This chain joins TRBV30 and TRBJ2-3; 8 nucleotides match TRBD1. With V trimmed by 2 bases and J by 10 bases, 8 bases remained unmatched. CDR1 and CDR2 (germline): GTSNPN, SVGIG (reference sequence). The CDR3 sequence is 13 residues long.